The source of this T cell receptor beta chain is a study of blood T cell repertoires in COVID-19. Overall study: The United States, Italy and Spain supplied acute and convalescent COVID-19 samples. From T cells, B-cell-depleted T cells, or PBMCs came the material, which was cDNA or gDNA.

The V and J ends lost 4 bases and 0 bases, in that order; junction bases with no gene match: 10. This CDR3 has 17 amino acids. The germline CDR1 and CDR2 sequences are SGHDT and YYEEEE. Original methodology: Estimated nucleated cell counts came from reference gene primer amplification. Data came from immunoSEQ multiplex PCR; TCRdb stores just in-frame clones and leaves some out. V and J calls and clone size are as listed in that table; D and trimming were resolved from the DNA. Of just over 90,000 clones in the sample, almost 90% were seen once. V and J are TRBV5-6 and TRBJ1-1; 9 nucleotides line up with TRBD1. This receptor was identified in a human donor with active COVID-19. The donor label of this sample is uncertain. Sequences were obtained from peripheral blood. The DNA of the CDR3 is TGTGCCAGCAGCCCGAACAGGGGGCGAATCATGAACACTGAAGCTTTCTTT. This codes for CASSPNRGRIMNTEAFF.